The entry below describes one TCR beta chain. Each subset's genomic DNA was shared equally among a number of immunoSEQ plates. The repertoire was sequenced with immunoSEQ multiplex PCR; TCRdb's copy has only in-frame clones and lacks some. The top ten clones hold about 0.45% of a sample with around 1.5 million clones, approximately 98% of them seen once. This sample stems from a study of shared clonotypes between healthy human individuals. Germline V lookup: CDR1 MDHEN, CDR2 SYDVKM. The CDR3 totals 16 residues. Trimming cost V 1 base and J 5 bases; bases outside gene matches: 7. This receptor was taken from a man younger than 45 in good health. The J gene is TRBJ1-5, the V gene TRBV28; 8 nucleotides align to TRBD1. Sequencing was done on a sample of naive CD4+ T cells sorted from blood. Sample subset: CD45RA+ positively selected. CDR3 region: CASSLSGGISDQPQHF. Written as DNA, the CDR3 is TGTGCCAGCAGTTTATCAGGGGGCATTTCCGATCAGCCCCAGCATTTT.